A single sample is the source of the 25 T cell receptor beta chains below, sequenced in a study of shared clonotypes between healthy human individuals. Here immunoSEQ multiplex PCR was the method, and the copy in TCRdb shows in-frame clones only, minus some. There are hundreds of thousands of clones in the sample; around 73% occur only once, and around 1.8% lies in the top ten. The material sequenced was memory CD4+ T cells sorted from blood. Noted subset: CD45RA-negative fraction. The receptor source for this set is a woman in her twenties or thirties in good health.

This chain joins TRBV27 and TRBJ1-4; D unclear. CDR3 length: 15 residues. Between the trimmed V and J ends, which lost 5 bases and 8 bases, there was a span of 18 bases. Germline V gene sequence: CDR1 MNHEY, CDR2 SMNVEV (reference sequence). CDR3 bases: TGTGCCAGCAGTCTAAACACCGGGCGGGGAGAAAAACTGTTTTTT. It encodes CASSLNTGRGEKLFF.

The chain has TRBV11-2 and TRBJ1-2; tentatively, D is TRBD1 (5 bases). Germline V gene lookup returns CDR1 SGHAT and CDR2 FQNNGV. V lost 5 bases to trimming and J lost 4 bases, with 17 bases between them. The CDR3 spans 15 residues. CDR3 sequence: CASSPRSPRVYGYTF. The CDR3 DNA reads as TGTGCCAGCAGCCCACGTTCCCCCAGGGTCTATGGCTACACCTTC.

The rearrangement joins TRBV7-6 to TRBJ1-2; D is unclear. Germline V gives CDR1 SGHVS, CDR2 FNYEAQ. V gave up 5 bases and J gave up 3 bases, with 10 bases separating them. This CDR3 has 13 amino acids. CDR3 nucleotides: TGTGCCAGCAGCCTGGGTAGCGACTATGGCTACACCTTC. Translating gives CASSLGSDYGYTF.

The CDR3 region has the DNA TGTGCCACCAGCAGAGATCTAGCGGGAAGCTCCTACAATGAGCAGTTCTTC. It yields the protein CATSRDLAGSSYNEQFF. The J gene is TRBJ2-1, the V gene TRBV15; TRBD2 aligns across 9 bases. CDR1 and CDR2 from the germline V gene are LNHNV and YYDKDF (reference sequence). V shed 0 bases and J 0 bases; nucleotides not matched to a gene: 3. This CDR3 is 17 amino acids long.

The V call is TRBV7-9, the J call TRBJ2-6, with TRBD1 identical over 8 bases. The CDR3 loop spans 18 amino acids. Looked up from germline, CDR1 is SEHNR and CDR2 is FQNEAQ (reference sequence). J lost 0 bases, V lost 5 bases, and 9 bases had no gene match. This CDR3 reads CASSPDRGQSSGANVLTF. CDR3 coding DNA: TGTGCCAGCAGCCCCGACAGGGGACAAAGCTCTGGGGCCAACGTCCTGACTTTC.

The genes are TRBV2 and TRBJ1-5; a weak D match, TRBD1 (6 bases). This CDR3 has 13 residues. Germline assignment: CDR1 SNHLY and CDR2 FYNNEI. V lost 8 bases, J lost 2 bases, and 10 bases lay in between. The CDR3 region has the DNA TGTGCCAGCCAGGGGTGGGGCAATCAGCCCCAGCATTTT. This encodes CASQGWGNQPQHF.

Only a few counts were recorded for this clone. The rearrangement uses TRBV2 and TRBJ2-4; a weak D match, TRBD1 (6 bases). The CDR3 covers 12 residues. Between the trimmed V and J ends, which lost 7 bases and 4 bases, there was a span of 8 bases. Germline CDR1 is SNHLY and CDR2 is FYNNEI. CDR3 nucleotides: TGTGCCAGCAACCAGGGGAAAAACATTCAGTACTTC. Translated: CASNQGKNIQYF. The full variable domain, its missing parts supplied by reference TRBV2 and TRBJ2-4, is EPEVTQTPSHQVTQMGQEVILRCVPISNHLYFYWYRQILGQKVEFLVSFYNNEISEKSEIFDDQFSVERPDGSNFTLKIRSTKLEDSAMYFCASNQGKNIQYFGAGTRLSVL.

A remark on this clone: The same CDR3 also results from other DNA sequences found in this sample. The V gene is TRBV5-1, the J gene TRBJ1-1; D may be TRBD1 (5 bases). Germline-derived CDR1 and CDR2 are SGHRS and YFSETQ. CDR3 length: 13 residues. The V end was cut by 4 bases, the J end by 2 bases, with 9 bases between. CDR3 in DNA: TGCGCCAGCAGCACCCAGGGTAACACTGAAGCTTTCTTT. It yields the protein CASSTQGNTEAFF.

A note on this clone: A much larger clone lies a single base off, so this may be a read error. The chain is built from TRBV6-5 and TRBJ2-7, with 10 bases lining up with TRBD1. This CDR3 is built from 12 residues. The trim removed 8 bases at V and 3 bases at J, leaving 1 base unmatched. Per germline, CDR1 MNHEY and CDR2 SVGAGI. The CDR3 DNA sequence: TGTGCCAGCCGGGACAGGGGCTACGAGCAGTACTTC. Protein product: CASRDRGYEQYF.

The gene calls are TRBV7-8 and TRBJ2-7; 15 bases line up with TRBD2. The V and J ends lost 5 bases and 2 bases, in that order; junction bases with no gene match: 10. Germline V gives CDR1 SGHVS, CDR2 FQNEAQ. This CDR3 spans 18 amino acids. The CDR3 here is CASSLLGGLAGGPYEQYF. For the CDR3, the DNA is TGTGCCAGCAGCCTATTGGGGGGACTAGCGGGAGGCCCCTACGAGCAGTACTTC.

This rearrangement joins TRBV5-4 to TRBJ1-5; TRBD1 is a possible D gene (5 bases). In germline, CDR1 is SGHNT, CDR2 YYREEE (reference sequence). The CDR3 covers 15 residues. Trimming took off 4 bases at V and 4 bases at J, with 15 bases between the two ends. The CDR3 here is CASSQVGRENQPQHF. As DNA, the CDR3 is TGTGCCAGCAGCCAAGTCGGCAGGGAGAATCAGCCCCAGCATTTT.

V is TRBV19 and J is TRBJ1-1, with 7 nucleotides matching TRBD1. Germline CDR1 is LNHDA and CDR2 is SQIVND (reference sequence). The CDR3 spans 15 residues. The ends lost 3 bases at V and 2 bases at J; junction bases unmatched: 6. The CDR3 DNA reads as TGTGCCAGTAGTATTCTGGACAGGACAAACACTGAAGCTTTCTTT. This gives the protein CASSILDRTNTEAFF.

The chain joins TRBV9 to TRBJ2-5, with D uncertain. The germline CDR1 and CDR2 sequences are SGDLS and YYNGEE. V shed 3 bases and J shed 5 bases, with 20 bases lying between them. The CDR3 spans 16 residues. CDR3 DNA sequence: TGTGCCAGCAGCGAAGCCCTGGGTCGGGTGGGGGAGACCCAGTACTTC. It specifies CASSEALGRVGETQYF.

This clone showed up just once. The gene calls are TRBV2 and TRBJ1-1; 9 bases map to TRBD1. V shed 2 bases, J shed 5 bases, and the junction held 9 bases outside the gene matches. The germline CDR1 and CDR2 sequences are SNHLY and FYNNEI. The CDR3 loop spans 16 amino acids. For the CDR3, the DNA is TGTGCCAGCAGTGAACAAGGGACAGGGTTGGGGACTGAAGCTTTCTTT. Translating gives CASSEQGTGLGTEAFF.

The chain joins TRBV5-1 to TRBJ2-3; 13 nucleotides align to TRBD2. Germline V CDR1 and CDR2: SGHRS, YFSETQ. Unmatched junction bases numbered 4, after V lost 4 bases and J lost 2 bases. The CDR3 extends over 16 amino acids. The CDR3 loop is CASSRGLAGNTDTQYF. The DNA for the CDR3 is TGCGCCAGCAGCCGGGGACTAGCGGGAAACACAGATACGCAGTATTTT.

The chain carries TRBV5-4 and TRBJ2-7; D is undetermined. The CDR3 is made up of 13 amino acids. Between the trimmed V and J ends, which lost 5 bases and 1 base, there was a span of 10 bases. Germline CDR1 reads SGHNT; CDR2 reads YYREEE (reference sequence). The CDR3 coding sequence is TGTGCCAGCAGATCGACTGGGTCCTACGAGCAGTACTTC. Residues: CASRSTGSYEQYF. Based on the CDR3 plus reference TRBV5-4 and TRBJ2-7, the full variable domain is ETGVTQSPTHLIKTRGQQVTLRCSSQSGHNTVSWYQQALGQGPQFIFQYYREEENGRGNFPPRFSGLQFPNYSSELNVNALELDDSALYLCASRSTGSYEQYFGPGTRLTVT.

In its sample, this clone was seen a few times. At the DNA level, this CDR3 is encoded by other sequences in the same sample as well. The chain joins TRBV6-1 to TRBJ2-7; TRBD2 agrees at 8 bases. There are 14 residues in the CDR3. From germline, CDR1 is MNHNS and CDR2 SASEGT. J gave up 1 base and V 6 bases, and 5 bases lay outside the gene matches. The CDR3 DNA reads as TGTGCCAGCAGCAGAGCGGGAGAGTCCTACGAGCAGTACTTC. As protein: CASSRAGESYEQYF.

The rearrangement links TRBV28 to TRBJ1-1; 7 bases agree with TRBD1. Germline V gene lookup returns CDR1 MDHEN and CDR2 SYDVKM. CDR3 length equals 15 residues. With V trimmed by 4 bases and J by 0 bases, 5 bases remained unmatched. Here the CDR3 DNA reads TGTGCCAGCAGTTCCGCGGACAGGATGAACACTGAAGCTTTCTTT. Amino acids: CASSSADRMNTEAFF.

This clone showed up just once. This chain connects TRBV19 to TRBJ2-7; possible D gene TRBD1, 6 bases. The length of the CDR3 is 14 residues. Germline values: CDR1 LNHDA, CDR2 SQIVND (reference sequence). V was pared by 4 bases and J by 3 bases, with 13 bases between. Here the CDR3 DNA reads TGTGCCAGTAGTAGGGGACACCGAATCTACGAGCAGTACTTC. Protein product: CASSRGHRIYEQYF.

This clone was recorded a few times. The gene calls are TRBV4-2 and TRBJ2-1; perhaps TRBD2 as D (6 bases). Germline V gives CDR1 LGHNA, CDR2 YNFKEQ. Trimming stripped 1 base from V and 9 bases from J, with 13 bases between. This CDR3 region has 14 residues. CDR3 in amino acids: CASSQGREFSEQFF. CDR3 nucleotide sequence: TGTGCCAGCAGCCAAGGGCGGGAATTTAGTGAGCAGTTCTTC.

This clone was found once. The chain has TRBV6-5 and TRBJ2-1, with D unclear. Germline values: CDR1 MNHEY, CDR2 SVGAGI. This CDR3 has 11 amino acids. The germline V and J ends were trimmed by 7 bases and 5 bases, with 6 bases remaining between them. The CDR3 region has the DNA TGTGCCAGCATTGAGAACAATGAGCAGTTCTTC. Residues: CASIENNEQFF.

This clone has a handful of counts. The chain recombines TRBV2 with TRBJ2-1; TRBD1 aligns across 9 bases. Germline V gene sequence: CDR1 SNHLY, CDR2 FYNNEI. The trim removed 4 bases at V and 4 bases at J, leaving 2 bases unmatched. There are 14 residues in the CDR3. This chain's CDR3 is CASSGDREYNEQFF. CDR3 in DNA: TGTGCCAGCAGTGGGGACAGGGAGTACAATGAGCAGTTCTTC. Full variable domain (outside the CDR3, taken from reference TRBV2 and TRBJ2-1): EPEVTQTPSHQVTQMGQEVILRCVPISNHLYFYWYRQILGQKVEFLVSFYNNEISEKSEIFDDQFSVERPDGSNFTLKIRSTKLEDSAMYFCASSGDREYNEQFFGPGTRLTVL.

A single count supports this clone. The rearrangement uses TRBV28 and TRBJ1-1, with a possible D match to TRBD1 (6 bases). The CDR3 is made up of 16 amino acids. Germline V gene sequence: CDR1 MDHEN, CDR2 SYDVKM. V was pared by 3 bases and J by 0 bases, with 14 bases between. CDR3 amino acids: CASSFFGGHMNTEAFF. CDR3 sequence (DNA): TGTGCCAGCAGTTTCTTTGGGGGCCACATGAACACTGAAGCTTTCTTT.

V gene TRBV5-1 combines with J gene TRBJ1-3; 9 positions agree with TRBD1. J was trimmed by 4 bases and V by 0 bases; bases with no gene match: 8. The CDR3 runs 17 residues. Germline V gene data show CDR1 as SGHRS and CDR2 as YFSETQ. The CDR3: CASSLATGTGSGNTIYF. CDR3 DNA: TGCGCCAGCAGCTTGGCCACCGGGACAGGGTCAGGAAACACCATATATTTT.

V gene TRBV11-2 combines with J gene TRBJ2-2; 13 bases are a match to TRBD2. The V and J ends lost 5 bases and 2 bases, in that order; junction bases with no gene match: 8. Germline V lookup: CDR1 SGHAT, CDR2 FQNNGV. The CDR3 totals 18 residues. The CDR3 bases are TGTGCCAGCAGCCCCAGAGGGGGACTAGCGGGAAACACCGGGGAGCTGTTTTTT. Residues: CASSPRGGLAGNTGELFF.